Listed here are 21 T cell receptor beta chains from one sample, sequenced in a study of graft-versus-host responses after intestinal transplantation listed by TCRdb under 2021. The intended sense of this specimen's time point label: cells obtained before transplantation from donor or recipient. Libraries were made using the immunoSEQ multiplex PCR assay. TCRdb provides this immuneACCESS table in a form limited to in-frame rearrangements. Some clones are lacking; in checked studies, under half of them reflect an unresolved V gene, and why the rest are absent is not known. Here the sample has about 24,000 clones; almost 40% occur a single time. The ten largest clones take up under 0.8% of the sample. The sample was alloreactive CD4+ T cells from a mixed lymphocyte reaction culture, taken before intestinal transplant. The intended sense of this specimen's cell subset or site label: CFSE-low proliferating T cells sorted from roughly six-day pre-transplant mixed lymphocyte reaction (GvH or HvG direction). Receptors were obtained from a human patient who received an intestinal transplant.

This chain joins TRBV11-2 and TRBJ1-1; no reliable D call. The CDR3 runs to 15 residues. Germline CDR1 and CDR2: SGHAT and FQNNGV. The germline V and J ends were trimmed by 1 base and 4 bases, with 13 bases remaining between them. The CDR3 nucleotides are TGTGCCAGCAGCTTAGCTGGGCTTAGAAGCACTGAAGCTTTCTTT. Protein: CASSLAGLRSTEAFF.

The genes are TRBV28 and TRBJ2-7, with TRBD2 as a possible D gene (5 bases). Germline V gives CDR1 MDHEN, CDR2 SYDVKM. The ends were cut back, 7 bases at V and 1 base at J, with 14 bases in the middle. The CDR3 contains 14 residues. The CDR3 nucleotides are TGTGCCAGCATTCCGATGGGAGATTCCTACGAGCAGTACTTC. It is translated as CASIPMGDSYEQYF.

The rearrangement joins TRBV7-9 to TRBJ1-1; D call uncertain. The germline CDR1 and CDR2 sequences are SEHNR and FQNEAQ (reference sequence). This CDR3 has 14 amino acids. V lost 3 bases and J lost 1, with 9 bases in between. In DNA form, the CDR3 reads TGTGCCAGCAGCTTTAATACACAGAACACTGAAGCTTTCTTT. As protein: CASSFNTQNTEAFF.

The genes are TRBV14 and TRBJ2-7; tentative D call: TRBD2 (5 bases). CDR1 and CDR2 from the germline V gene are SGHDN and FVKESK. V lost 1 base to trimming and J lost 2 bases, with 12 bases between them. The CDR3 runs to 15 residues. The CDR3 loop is CASSQGVSVTYEQYF. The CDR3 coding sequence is TGTGCCAGCAGCCAAGGGGTTAGCGTTACCTACGAGCAGTACTTC.

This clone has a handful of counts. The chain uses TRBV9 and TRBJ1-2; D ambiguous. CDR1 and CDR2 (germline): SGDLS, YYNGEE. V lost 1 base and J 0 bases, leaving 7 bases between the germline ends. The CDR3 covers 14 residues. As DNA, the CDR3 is TGTGCCAGCAGCGTACAGGCCGCTAACTATGGCTACACCTTC. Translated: CASSVQAANYGYTF.

CDR3 nucleotide sequence: TGTGCCAGCAGCGTAGCGGGACAGGGACGGTCACCCCTCCACTTT. Translating it yields CASSVAGQGRSPLHF. This rearrangement joins TRBV9 to TRBJ1-6; 9 nucleotides agree with TRBD1. The V gene's germline CDR1 is SGDLS and CDR2 YYNGEE. There are 15 residues in the CDR3. V lost 0 bases and J lost 10; bases outside the gene matches: 5.

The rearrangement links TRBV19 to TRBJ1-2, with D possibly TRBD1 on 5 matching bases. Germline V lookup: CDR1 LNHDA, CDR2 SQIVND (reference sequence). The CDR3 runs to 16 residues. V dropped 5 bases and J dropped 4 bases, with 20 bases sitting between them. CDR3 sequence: CASSLGGNQGAYGYTF. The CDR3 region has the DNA TGTGCCAGTAGTCTGGGGGGAAACCAAGGGGCCTATGGCTACACCTTC.

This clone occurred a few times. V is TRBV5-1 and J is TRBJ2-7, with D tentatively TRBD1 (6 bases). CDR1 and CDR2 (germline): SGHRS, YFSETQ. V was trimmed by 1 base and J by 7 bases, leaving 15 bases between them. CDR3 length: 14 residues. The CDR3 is CASSLSGDGWEQYF. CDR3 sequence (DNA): TGCGCCAGCAGCTTGTCAGGGGACGGATGGGAGCAGTACTTC.

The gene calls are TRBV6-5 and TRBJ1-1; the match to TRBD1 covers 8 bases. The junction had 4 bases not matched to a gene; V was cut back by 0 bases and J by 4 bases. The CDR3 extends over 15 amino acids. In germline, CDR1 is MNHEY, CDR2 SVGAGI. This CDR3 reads CASSYSDREGTEAFF. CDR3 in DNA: TGTGCCAGCAGTTACTCGGACAGGGAAGGCACTGAAGCTTTCTTT.

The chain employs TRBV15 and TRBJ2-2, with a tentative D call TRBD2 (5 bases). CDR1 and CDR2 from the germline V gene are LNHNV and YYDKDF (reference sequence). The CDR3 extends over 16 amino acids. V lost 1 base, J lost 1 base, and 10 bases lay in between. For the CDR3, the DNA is TGTGCCACCAGCAGAGTTGAGGGTTGGAACACCGGGGAGCTGTTTTTT. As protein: CATSRVEGWNTGELFF.

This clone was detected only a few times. CDR3 sequence (DNA): TGTGCCAGCAGCCCCGGACTAGCGGGGGGGTACCAAGAGACCCAGTACTTC. Protein product: CASSPGLAGGYQETQYF. The chain recombines TRBV4-2 with TRBJ2-5, with 15 positions matching TRBD2. V gave up 4 bases and J gave up 0 bases; unmatched junction bases: 3. This CDR3 has 17 amino acids. The germline CDR1 and CDR2 sequences are LGHNA and YNFKEQ.

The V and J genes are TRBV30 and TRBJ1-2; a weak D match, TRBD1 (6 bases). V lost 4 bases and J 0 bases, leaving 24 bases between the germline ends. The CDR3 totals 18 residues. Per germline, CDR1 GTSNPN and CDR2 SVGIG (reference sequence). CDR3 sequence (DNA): TGTGCCTGGACGATCATCCTCGTAACGGGGACACCTAACTATGGCTACACCTTC. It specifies CAWTIILVTGTPNYGYTF.

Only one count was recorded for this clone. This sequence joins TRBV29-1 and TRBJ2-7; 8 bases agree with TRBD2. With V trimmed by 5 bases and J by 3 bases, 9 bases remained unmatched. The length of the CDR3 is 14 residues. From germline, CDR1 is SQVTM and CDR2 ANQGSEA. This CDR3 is CSVTAGGTSYEQYF. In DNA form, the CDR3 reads TGCAGCGTTACCGCGGGAGGAACCAGCTACGAGCAGTACTTC.

This CDR3 reads CASSGRGFQPQHF. CDR3 bases: TGTGCCAGCAGCGGCCGGGGGTTTCAGCCCCAGCATTTT. The chain has TRBV5-6 and TRBJ1-5; a weak D match, TRBD1 (5 bases). CDR1 and CDR2 (germline): SGHDT, YYEEEE. V shed 4 bases and J shed 6 bases, with 11 bases lying between them. This CDR3 contains 13 residues.

CDR3 amino acids: CASSATGFNQPQHF. CDR3 DNA sequence: TGCGCCAGCAGTGCGACAGGGTTCAATCAGCCCCAGCATTTT. The chain links TRBV10-1 to TRBJ1-5; TRBD1 agrees at 7 bases. The CDR3 is 14 residues long. The V gene's germline CDR1 is WNHNN and CDR2 SYGVQD (reference sequence). With V trimmed by 4 bases and J by 3 bases, 3 bases remained unmatched.

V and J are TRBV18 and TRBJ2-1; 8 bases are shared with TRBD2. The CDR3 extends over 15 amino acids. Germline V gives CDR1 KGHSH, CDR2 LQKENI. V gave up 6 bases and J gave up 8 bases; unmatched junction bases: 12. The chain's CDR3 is CASSQGLAIGDEQFF. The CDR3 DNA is TGTGCCAGCTCCCAAGGACTAGCCATAGGGGATGAGCAGTTCTTC.

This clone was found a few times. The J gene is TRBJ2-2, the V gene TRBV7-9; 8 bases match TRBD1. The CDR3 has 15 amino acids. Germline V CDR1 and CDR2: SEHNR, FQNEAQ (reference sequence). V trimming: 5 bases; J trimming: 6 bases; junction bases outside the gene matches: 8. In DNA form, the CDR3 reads TGTGCCAGCAGCGCCGGGACAGGACGCCCCGGGGAGCTGTTTTTT. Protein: CASSAGTGRPGELFF. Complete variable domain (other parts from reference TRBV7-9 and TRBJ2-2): DTGVSQNPRHKITKRGQNVTFRCDPISEHNRLYWYRQTLGQGPEFLTYFQNEAQLEKSRLLSDRFSAERPKGSFSTLEIQRTEQGDSAMYLCASSAGTGRPGELFFGEGSRLTVL.

CDR3 coding DNA: TGTGCCATCAGTCCCGGGACAGGGCCCAATGGCTACACCTTC. This translates into CAISPGTGPNGYTF. V usage is TRBV10-3 and J usage is TRBJ1-2; 9 bases are a match to TRBD1. In germline, CDR1 is ENHRY, CDR2 SYGVKD. The CDR3 is 14 residues long. Unmatched junction bases numbered 7, after V lost 5 bases and J lost 6 bases.

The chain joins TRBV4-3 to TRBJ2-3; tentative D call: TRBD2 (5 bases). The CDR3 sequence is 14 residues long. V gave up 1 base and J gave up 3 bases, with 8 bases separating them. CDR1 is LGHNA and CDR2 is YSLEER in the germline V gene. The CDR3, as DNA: TGCGCCAGCAGCCAAGGTGCGGGTACAGATACGCAGTATTTT. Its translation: CASSQGAGTDTQYF.

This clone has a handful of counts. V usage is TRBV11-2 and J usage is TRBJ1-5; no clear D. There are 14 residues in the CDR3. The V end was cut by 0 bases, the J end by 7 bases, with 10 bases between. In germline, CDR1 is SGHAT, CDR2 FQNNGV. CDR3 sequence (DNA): TGTGCCAGCAGCTTAGAAGCGGGCAGGCAGCCCCAGCATTTT. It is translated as CASSLEAGRQPQHF. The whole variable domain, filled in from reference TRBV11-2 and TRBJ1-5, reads EAGVAQSPRYKIIEKRQSVAFWCNPISGHATLYWYQQILGQGPKLLIQFQNNGVVDDSQLPKDRFSAERLKGVDSTLKIQPAKLEDSAVYLCASSLEAGRQPQHFGDGTRLSIL.

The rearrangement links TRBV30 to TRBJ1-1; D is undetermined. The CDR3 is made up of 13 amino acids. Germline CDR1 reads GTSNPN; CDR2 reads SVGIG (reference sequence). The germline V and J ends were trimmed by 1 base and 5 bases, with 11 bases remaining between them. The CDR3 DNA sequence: TGTGCCTGGAGTGGATCGGGATGGACTGAAGCTTTCTTT. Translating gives CAWSGSGWTEAFF. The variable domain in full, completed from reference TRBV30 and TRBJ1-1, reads SQTIHQWPATLVQPVGSPLSLECTVEGTSNPNLYWYRQAAGRGLQLLFYSVGIGQISSEVPQNLSASRPQDRQFILSSKKLLLSDSGFYLCAWSGSGWTEAFFGQGTRLTVV.